This is a list of T cell receptor beta chains from one sample in a study of vaccination and CD4 T cells after COVID-19. Their recognized antigens are unknown. Each CDR3 protein is one row after TCRdb ran MiXCR on the PCR reads. The data contain about 26,000 distinct CDR3 sequences, about 41% of them singletons. The specimen was CD4+ T cells from blood, cultured in vitro. The receptors originated from a human donor who had recovered from COVID-19. CDR3s include the opening cysteine and the closing phenylalanine or tryptophan. Clone size, where shown, is once, few, many, or a class for clones that have expanded.

abundance,v_gene,j_gene,CDR3aa
NA,TRBV27,TRBJ2-3,CASSGRGAGGFTDTQYF
NA,TRBV29-1,TRBJ2-3,CSVWQGASDTQYF
few,TRBV6-2/TRBV6-3,TRBJ1-6,CASRSPWGSPLHF
few,TRBV10-3,TRBJ1-2,CATAQEVGGGYTF
NA,TRBV9,TRBJ2-7,CASSAQPHPGLAGSYEQYF
once,TRBV27,TRBJ2-5,CASSPQLAGKVGTQYF
NA,TRBV7-2,TRBJ2-1,CASSPSGNEQFF
NA,TRBV19,TRBJ1-1,CASSIRGGRRGATEAFF
few,TRBV24-1,TRBJ2-2,CATSDLGGPDGTGELFF
NA,TRBV6-5,TRBJ1-1,CASSYSPPGAEAFF
few,TRBV7-2,TRBJ2-7,CASSLLSGLAGAYEQYF
few,TRBV20-1,TRBJ1-2,CSAPNRAGYTF
NA,TRBV28,TRBJ1-2,CASSDRAGYGYTF
NA,TRBV9,TRBJ2-1,CASSVAPEWTSGYNEQFF
NA,TRBV18,TRBJ2-2,CASSPGLAGGELFF
NA,TRBV7-2,TRBJ2-1,CASSSDSSSYNEQFF
once,TRBV20-1,TRBJ2-7,CSANTGTSGLVSYEQYF
NA,TRBV27,TRBJ2-7,CASSFLPGLYEQYF
few,TRBV27,TRBJ2-5,CASSPLIQETQYF
NA,TRBV20-1,TRBJ2-6,CSARDASGANVLTF
NA,TRBV19,TRBJ2-7,CASSTRQGYEQYF
few,TRBV19,TRBJ2-1,CASSDQSSYNEQFF
few,TRBV28,TRBJ1-6,CASSWGTGNNSPLHF
NA,TRBV2,TRBJ1-5,CASSDTEGSGKPQHF
NA,TRBV11-3,TRBJ1-1,CASNRGRGAHTEAFF
NA,TRBV7-2,TRBJ2-7,CASSRDRDEQYF
few,TRBV11-2,TRBJ2-1,CASSPRGLAGGLSYNEQFF
few,TRBV10-1,TRBJ2-7,CASSEGPTYEQYF
few,TRBV5-4,TRBJ1-2,CASSSGGARDYGYTF
NA,TRBV6-5,TRBJ2-5,CASSYPGQGRRETQYF
NA,TRBV24-1,TRBJ2-3,CATSDFAGDTDTQYF
NA,TRBV5-1,TRBJ1-2,CASSQGDGVSGGYTF
NA,TRBV7-6,TRBJ2-2,CASSARTSGGTGELFF
few,TRBV10-1,TRBJ1-2,CASAASLNYGYTF
few,TRBV20-1,TRBJ2-5,CSAAILRTYQETQYF
few,TRBV19,TRBJ2-7,CASSIAPGVEQYF
NA,TRBV28,TRBJ1-2,CASNPGTNYGYTF
NA,TRBV28,TRBJ2-5,CASSPTGRGGQETQYF
few,TRBV15,TRBJ2-4,CATSRGTGQVAKNIQYF
NA,TRBV20-1,TRBJ2-5,CSARDRTSFSETQYF
NA,TRBV20-1,TRBJ1-6,CSAEPIQGRNSPLHF
few,TRBV7-8,TRBJ1-2,CASSLAQNYGYTF
NA,TRBV6-5,TRBJ2-2,CASSYSLMGGTGTGELFF
few,TRBV6-2/TRBV6-3,TRBJ2-3,CASSTSPGTSGIGSTDTQYF
NA,TRBV5-4,TRBJ2-3,CASSLLSVEGTDTQYF
few,TRBV7-9,TRBJ1-1,CASSLGEWTEAFF
few,TRBV6-5,TRBJ2-7,CASSYTGRTYEQYF
few,TRBV20-1,TRBJ2-2,CSAPGLAGLNTGELFF
few,TRBV7-2,TRBJ1-5,CASSRWTGGQPQHF
NA,TRBV7-4,TRBJ2-4,CASSPQVGGQNIQYF
few,TRBV24-1,TRBJ2-5,CATSDTGQGASETQYF
NA,TRBV28,TRBJ2-3,CASSTAGFTSTDTQYF
NA,TRBV20-1,TRBJ2-1,CSARTGRATNEQFF
NA,TRBV12-5,TRBJ2-1,CASRGIHNEQFF
NA,TRBV4-2,TRBJ1-5,CASSPNPGSQPQHF
few,TRBV19,TRBJ2-3,CASSIVEGDTQYF
NA,TRBV10-1,TRBJ1-3,CASSEKVSGNTIYF
NA,TRBV10-3,TRBJ2-1,CAIRPGLAGSSQFF
few,TRBV6-2/TRBV6-3,TRBJ1-6,CASGRGGQDLHF
NA,TRBV6-1,TRBJ2-4,CASSGGPLAKNIQYF